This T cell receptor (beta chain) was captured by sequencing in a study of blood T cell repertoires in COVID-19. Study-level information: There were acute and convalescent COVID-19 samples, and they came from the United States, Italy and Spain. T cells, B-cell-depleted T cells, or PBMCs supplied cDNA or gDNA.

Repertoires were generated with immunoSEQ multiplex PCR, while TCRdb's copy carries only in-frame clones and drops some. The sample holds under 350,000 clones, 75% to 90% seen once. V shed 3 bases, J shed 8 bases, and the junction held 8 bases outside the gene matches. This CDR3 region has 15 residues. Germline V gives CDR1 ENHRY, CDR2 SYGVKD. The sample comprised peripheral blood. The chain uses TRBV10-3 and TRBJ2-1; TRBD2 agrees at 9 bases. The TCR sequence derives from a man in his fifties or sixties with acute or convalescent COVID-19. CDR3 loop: CAISDPGGGAYEQFF. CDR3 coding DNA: TGTGCCATCAGTGATCCCGGCGGGGGGGCCTATGAGCAGTTCTTC.